This entry lists 7 T cell receptor beta chains sequenced from one sample in a study of beta chain features in type 1 diabetes. General study findings and limits: Among all four CD4+ subsets, Type 1 diabetes patients had TCRB CDR3s that were moderately but significantly shorter.

Every bit of the isolated RNA underwent reverse transcription, so sequencing read expressed TCRB transcripts. This table comes from immunoSEQ multiplex PCR, and its TCRdb copy is limited to in-frame clones, with some not included. The table records under 300,000 clones, 16% of them present only once. These receptors' antigens are unknown. The sample consisted of naive CD4+ T cells from blood. The receptor set was obtained from a man aged 25 to 40 with type 1 diabetes.

This chain uses TRBV29-1 with TRBJ2-1, with 7 positions matching TRBD1. Unmatched junction bases numbered 3, after V lost 4 bases and J lost 3 bases. The CDR3 is 13 residues long. Germline assignment: CDR1 SQVTM and CDR2 ANQGSEA. This chain's CDR3 is CSVGGTVYNEQFF. The DNA for the CDR3 is TGCAGCGTTGGTGGGACAGTCTACAATGAGCAGTTCTTC.

This clone turned up a few times. The V gene is TRBV7-9, the J gene TRBJ2-7; D is ambiguous. The V and J ends lost 1 base and 0 bases respectively, with 7 bases between them. Looked up from germline, CDR1 is SEHNR and CDR2 is FQNEAQ (reference sequence). This CDR3 has 14 amino acids. The CDR3 DNA reads TGTGCCAGCAGCTTAGGTCCTTTCTCCTACGAGCAGTACTTC. Translation gives CASSLGPFSYEQYF.

This rearrangement joins TRBV15 to TRBJ2-1; weak D call: TRBD2 (5 bases). V was trimmed by 0 bases and J by 11 bases, leaving 8 bases between them. Germline V gene lookup returns CDR1 LNHNV and CDR2 YYDKDF (reference sequence). This CDR3 comprises 12 residues. The DNA of the CDR3 is TGTGCCACCAGCAGAGATTCCGGGAAGCAGTTCTTC. The encoded protein is CATSRDSGKQFF. Looking up the rest from reference TRBV15 and TRBJ2-1 gives the full variable domain: DAMVIQNPRYQVTQFGKPVTLSCSQTLNHNVMYWYQQKSSQAPKLLFHYYDKDFNNEADTPDNFQSRRPNTSFCFLDIRSPGLGDTAMYLCATSRDSGKQFFGPGTRLTVL.

The rearrangement links TRBV4-1 to TRBJ2-1; 11 bases are shared with TRBD1. Germline values: CDR1 MGHRA, CDR2 YSYEKL. The CDR3 runs 16 residues. J was trimmed by 5 bases and V by 1 base; bases with no gene match: 4. The CDR3 sequence: CASSQADRGRHNEQFF. The CDR3 nucleotides read TGCGCCAGCAGCCAAGCGGACAGGGGGCGTCACAATGAGCAGTTCTTC.

This clone was recorded only once. The chain carries TRBV29-1 and TRBJ1-2; D not certain. Germline V gene lookup returns CDR1 SQVTM and CDR2 ANQGSEA. Between the trimmed V and J ends, which lost 1 base and 7 bases, there was a span of 13 bases. CDR3 size: 13 residues. The chain's CDR3 is CSVEGGVGVGYTF. The CDR3 region has the DNA TGCAGCGTTGAAGGGGGAGTAGGTGTTGGCTACACCTTC. Full variable domain (outside the CDR3, taken from reference TRBV29-1 and TRBJ1-2): SAVISQKPSRDICQRGTSLTIQCQVDSQVTMMFWYRQQPGQSLTLIATANQGSEATYESGFVIDKFPISRPNLTFSTLTVSNMSPEDSSIYLCSVEGGVGVGYTFGSGTRLTVV.

The table lists this clone with a few counts. The rearrangement links TRBV2 to TRBJ2-2; the D is unclear. The CDR3 runs to 13 residues. V was cut by 6 bases and J by 1 base, with 6 bases left in between. Germline V gene data show CDR1 as SNHLY and CDR2 as FYNNEI. The CDR3 protein is CASRVENTGELFF. The CDR3 DNA reads TGTGCCAGCAGGGTGGAGAACACCGGGGAGCTGTTTTTT.

The CDR3 sequence is CASTPKGAVYNEQFF. The CDR3, as DNA: TGTGCCAGCACGCCTAAGGGGGCAGTCTACAATGAGCAGTTCTTC. The gene calls are TRBV6-1 and TRBJ2-1; 7 nucleotides align to TRBD1. The CDR3 length is 15 residues. Germline values: CDR1 MNHNS, CDR2 SASEGT. V shed 7 bases, J shed 3 bases, and the junction held 9 bases outside the gene matches.